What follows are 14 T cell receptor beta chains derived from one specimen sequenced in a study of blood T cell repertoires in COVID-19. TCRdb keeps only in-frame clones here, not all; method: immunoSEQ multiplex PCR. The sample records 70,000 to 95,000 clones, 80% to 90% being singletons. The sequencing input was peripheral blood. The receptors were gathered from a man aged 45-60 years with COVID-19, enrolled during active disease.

The CDR3 DNA follows: TGTGCCAGCAGTTACGACAGATCAGGAAACACCATATATTTT. It encodes CASSYDRSGNTIYF. The chain employs TRBV6-5 and TRBJ1-3, with D possibly being TRBD1 (5 bases). The V gene's germline CDR1 is MNHEY and CDR2 SVGAGI. Trimming pared 2 bases from V and 4 bases from J, leaving 9 bases between. This CDR3 spans 14 amino acids.

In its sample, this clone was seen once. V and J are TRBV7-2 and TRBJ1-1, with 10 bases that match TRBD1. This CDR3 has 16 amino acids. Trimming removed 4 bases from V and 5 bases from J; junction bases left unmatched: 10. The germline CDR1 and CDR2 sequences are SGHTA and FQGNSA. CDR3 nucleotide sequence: TGTGCCAGCAGCTCCCAGCCCGGACAGGGGGGTACTGAAGCTTTCTTT. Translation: CASSSQPGQGGTEAFF.

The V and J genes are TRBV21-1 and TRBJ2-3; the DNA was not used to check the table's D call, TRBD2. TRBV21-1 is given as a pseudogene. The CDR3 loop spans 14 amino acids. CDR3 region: CASSKVGGVDTQYF. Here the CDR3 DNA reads TGTGCCAGCAGCAAAGTCGGGGGTGTGGATACGCAGTATTTT.

CDR3 coding DNA: TGCGCCAGCAGCTTGTTTAGCGGGTGGGAGCAGTACTTC. Amino acids: CASSLFSGWEQYF. The J gene is TRBJ2-7, the V gene TRBV5-1, with 7 bases that match TRBD2. CDR3 length: 13 residues. V was clipped by 1 base and J by 7 bases; unmatched bases: 5. CDR1 is SGHRS, CDR2 YFSETQ, per germline.

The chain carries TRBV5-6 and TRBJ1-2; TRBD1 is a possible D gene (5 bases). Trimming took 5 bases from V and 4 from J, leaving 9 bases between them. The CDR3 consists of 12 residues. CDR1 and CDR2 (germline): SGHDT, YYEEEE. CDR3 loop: CASRRTSYGYTF. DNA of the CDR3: TGTGCCAGCAGAAGGACATCCTATGGCTACACCTTC.

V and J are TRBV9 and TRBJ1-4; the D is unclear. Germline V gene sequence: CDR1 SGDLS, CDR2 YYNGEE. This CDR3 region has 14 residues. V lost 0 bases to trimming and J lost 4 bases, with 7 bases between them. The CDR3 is CASSVGAVNEKLFF. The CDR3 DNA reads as TGTGCCAGCAGCGTAGGGGCTGTTAATGAAAAACTGTTTTTT.

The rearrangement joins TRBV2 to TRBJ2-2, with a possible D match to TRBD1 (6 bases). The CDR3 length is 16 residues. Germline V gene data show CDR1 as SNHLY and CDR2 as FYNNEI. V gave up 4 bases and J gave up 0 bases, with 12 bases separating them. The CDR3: CASSGQGSANTGELFF. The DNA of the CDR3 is TGTGCCAGCAGTGGGCAGGGGAGTGCGAACACCGGGGAGCTGTTTTTT.

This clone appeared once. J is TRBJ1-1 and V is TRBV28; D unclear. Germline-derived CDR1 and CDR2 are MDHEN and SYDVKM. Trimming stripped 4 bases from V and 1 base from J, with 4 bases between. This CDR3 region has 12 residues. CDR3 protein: CASSSKNTEAFF. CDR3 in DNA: TGTGCCAGCAGTTCCAAGAACACTGAAGCTTTCTTT.

CDR3 sequence reads: CASSLDGLREKLFF. DNA for the CDR3: TGCGCCAGCAGCTTGGACGGACTGCGAGAAAAACTGTTTTTT. The rearrangement uses TRBV5-1 and TRBJ1-4; D uncertain. The CDR3 contains 14 residues. The V end lost 0 bases, the J end lost 8 bases, and 11 bases lay between the germline ends. In germline, CDR1 is SGHRS, CDR2 YFSETQ.

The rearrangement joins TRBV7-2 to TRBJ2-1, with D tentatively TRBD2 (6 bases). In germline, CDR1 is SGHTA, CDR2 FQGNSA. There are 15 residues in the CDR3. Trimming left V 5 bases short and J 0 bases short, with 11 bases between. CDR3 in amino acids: CASSRDFNSYNEQFF. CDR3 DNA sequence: TGTGCCAGCAGCCGGGACTTCAACTCCTACAATGAGCAGTTCTTC.

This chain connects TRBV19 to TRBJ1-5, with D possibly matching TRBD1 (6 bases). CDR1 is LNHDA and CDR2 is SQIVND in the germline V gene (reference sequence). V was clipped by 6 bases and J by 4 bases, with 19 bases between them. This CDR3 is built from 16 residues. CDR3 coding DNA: TGTGCCAGTAGCCCCGCCGGGGGGCAACGGAATCAGCCCCAGCATTTT. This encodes CASSPAGGQRNQPQHF.

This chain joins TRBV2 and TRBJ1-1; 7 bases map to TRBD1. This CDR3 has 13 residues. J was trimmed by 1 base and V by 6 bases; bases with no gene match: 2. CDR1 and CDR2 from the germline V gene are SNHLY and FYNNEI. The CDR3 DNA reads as TGTGCCAGCAGCCGACAGGGGAACACTGAAGCTTTCTTT. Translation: CASSRQGNTEAFF.

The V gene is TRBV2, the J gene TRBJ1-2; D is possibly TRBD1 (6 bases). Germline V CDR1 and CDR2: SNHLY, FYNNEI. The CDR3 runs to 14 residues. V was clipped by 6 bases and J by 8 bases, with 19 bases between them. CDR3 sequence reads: CASREQGTRGGYTF. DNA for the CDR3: TGTGCCAGCAGGGAACAAGGGACACGAGGAGGCTACACCTTC.

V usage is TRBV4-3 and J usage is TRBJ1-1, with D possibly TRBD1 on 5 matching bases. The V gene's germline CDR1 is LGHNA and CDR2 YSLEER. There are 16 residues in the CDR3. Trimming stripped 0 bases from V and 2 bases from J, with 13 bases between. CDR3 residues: CASSQDRGTVNTEAFF. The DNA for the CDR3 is TGCGCCAGCAGCCAAGATCGGGGGACGGTAAACACTGAAGCTTTCTTT.